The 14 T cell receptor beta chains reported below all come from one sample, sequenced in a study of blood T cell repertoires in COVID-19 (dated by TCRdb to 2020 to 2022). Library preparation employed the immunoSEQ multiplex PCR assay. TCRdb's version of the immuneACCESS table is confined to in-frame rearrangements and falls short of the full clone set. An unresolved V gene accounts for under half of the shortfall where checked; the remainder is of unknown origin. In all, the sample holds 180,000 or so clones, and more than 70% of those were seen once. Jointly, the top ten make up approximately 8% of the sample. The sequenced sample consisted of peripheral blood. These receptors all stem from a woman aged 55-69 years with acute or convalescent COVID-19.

The CDR3 is CSAGTGAGELFF. CDR3 nucleotide sequence: TGCAGCGCTGGGACAGGGGCCGGGGAGCTGTTTTTT. The chain carries TRBV29-1 and TRBJ2-2, with 10 bases that match TRBD1. This CDR3 is 12 amino acids long. Germline lookup yields CDR1 SQVTM and CDR2 ANQGSEA. The ends lost 7 bases at V and 6 bases at J; junction bases unmatched: 2.

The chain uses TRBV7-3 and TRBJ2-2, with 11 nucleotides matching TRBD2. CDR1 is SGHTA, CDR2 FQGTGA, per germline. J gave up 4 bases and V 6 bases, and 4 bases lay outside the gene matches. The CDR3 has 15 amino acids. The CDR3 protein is CASRLAGDGTGELFF. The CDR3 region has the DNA TGTGCCAGCAGACTAGCGGGAGATGGCACCGGGGAGCTGTTTTTT.

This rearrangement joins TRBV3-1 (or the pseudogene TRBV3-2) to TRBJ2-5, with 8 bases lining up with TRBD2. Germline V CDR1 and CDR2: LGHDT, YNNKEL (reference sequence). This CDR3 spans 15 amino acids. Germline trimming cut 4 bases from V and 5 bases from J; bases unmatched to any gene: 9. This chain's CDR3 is CASSLRGAGGETQYF. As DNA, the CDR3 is TGTGCCAGCAGCCTCCGGGGCGCGGGGGGTGAGACCCAGTACTTC.

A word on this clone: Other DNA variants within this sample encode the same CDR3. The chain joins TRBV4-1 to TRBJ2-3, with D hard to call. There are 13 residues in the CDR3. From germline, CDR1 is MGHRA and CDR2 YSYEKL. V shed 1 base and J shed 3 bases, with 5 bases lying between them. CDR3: CASSQGDTDTQYF. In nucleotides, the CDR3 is TGCGCCAGCAGCCAAGGCGATACAGATACGCAGTATTTT.

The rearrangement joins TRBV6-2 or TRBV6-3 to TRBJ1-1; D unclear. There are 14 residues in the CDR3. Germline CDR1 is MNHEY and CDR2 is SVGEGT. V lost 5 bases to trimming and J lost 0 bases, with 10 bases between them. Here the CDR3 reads CASSTSGMNTEAFF. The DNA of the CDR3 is TGTGCCAGCAGTACCTCGGGGATGAACACTGAAGCTTTCTTT.

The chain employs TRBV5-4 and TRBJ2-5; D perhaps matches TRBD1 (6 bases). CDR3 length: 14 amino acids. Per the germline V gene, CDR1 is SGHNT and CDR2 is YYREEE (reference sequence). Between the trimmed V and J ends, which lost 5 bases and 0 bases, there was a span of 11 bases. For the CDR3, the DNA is TGTGCCAGCAGTATTCAGGGGTACCAAGAGACCCAGTACTTC. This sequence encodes CASSIQGYQETQYF.

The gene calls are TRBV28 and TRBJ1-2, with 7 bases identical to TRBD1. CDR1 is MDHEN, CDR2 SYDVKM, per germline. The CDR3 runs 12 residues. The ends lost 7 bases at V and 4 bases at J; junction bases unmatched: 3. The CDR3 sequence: CASNKGAYGYTF. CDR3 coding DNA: TGTGCCAGCAATAAGGGGGCCTATGGCTACACCTTC.

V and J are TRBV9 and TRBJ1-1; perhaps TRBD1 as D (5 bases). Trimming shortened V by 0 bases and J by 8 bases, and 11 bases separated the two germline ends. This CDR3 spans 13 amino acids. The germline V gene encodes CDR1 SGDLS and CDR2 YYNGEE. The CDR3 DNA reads TGTGCCAGCAGCGTAGATGGTAGGGGCGAAGCTTTCTTT. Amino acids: CASSVDGRGEAFF.

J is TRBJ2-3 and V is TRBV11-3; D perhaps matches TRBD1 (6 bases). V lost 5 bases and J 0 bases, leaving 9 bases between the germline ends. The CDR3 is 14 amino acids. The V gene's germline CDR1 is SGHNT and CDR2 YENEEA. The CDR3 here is CASSQGQSTDTQYF. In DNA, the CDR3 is TGTGCCAGCAGCCAAGGACAGAGCACAGATACGCAGTATTTT.

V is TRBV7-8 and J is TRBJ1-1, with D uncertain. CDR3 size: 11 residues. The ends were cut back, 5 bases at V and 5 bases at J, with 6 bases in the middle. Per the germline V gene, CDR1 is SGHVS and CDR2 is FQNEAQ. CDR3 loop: CASSRVTEAFF. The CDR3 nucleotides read TGTGCCAGCAGCCGCGTGACTGAAGCTTTCTTT.

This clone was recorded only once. The CDR3 nucleotides are TGTGCCAGCAGCTTCTCTGGGCGTGAAGCTTTCTTT. Translating it yields CASSFSGREAFF. The V and J genes are TRBV11-2 and TRBJ1-1; D not resolved. The CDR3 totals 12 residues. V lost 3 bases to trimming and J lost 7 bases, with 9 bases between them. Germline assignment: CDR1 SGHAT and CDR2 FQNNGV.

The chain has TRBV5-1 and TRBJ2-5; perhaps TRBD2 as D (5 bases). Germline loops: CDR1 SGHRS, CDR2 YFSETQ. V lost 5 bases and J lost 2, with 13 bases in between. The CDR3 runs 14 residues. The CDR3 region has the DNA TGCGCCAGCAGTGGTGGGAGAGGGCAAGAGACCCAGTACTTC. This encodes CASSGGRGQETQYF. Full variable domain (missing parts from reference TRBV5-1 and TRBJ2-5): KAGVTQTPRYLIKTRGQQVTLSCSPISGHRSVSWYQQTPGQGLQFLFEYFSETQRNKGNFPGRFSGRQFSNSRSEMNVSTLELGDSALYLCASSGGRGQETQYFGPGTRLLVL.

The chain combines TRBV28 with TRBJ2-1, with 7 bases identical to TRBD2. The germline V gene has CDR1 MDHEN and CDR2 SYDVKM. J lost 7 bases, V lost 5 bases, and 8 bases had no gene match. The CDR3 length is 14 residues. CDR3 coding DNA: TGTGCCAGCAGTGTCCGGGGGGATAGGAATGAGCAGTTCTTC. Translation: CASSVRGDRNEQFF.

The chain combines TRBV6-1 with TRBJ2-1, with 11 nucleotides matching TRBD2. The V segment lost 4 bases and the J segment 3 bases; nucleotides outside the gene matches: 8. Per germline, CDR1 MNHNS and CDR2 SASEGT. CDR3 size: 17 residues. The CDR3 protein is CASSARLAGLIYNEQFF. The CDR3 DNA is TGTGCCAGCAGTGCCCGACTAGCGGGGTTGATCTACAATGAGCAGTTCTTC.